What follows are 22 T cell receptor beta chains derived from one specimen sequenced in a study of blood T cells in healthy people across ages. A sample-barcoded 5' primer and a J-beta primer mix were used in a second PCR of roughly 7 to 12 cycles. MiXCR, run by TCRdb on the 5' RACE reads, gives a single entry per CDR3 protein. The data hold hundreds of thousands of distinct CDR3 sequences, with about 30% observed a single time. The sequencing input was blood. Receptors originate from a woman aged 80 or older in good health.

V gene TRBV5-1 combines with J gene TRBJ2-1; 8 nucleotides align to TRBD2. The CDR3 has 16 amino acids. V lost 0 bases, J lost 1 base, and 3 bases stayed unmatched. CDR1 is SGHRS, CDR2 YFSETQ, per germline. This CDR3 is CASSLAERGSYNEQFF. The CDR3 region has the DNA TGCGCCAGCAGCTTGGCCGAGCGGGGGTCCTACAATGAGCAGTTCTTC. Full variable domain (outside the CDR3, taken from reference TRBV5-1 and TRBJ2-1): KAGVTQTPRYLIKTRGQQVTLSCSPISGHRSVSWYQQTPGQGLQFLFEYFSETQRNKGNFPGRFSGRQFSNSRSEMNVSTLELGDSALYLCASSLAERGSYNEQFFGPGTRLTVL.

For the CDR3, the DNA is TGTGCCAGCAGTGAGCCGAGAACTAGCGGGAGGAGGGATACGCAGTATTTT. Protein: CASSEPRTSGRRDTQYF. This rearrangement joins TRBV2 to TRBJ2-3; 12 bases are a match to TRBD2. J was trimmed by 6 bases and V by 3 bases; bases with no gene match: 10. Germline V CDR1 and CDR2: SNHLY, FYNNEI. This CDR3 has 17 amino acids.

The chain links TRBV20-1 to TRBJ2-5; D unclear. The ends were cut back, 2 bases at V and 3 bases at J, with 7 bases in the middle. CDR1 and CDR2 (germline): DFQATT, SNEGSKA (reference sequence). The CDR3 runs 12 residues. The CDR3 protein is CSARRAEETQYF. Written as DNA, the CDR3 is TGCAGTGCTAGAAGGGCGGAAGAGACCCAGTACTTC.

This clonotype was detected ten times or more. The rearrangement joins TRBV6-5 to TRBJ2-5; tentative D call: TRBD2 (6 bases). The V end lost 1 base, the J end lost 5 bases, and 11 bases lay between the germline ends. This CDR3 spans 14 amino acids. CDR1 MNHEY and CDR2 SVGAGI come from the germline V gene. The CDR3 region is CASSYLSGGETQYF. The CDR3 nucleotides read TGTGCCAGCAGTTACTTATCTGGGGGGGAGACCCAGTACTTC.

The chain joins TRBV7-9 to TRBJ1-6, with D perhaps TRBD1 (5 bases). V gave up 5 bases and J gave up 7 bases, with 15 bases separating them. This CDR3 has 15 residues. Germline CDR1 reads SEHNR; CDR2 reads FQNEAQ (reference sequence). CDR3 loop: CASSIRDGSNSPLHF. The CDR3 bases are TGTGCCAGCAGCATCCGGGACGGGTCAAATTCACCCCTCCACTTT.

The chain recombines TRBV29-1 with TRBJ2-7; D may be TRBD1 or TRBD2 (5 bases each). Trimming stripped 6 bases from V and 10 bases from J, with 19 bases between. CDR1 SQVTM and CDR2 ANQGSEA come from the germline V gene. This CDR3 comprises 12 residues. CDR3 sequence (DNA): TGCAGCGTCCCGGGACGGCAAACAACCCAGTACTTC. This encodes CSVPGRQTTQYF.

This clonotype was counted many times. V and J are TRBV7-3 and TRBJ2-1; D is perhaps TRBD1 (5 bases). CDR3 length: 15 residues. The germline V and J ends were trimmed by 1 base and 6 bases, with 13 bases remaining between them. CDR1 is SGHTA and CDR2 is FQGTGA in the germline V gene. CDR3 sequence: CASSLSQGSFNEQFF. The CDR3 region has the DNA TGTGCCAGCAGCTTAAGTCAGGGTAGTTTCAATGAGCAGTTCTTC. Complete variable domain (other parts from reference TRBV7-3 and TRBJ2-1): GAGVSQTPSNKVTEKGKYVELRCDPISGHTALYWYRQSLGQGPEFLIYFQGTGAADDSGLPNDRFFAVRPEGSVSTLKIQRTERGDSAVYLCASSLSQGSFNEQFFGPGTRLTVL.

CDR3 residues: CAIRGGTEGYEQYF. As DNA, the CDR3 is TGTGCCATCAGGGGGGGGACCGAGGGCTACGAGCAGTACTTC. The rearrangement links TRBV10-3 to TRBJ2-7, with 7 bases lining up with TRBD2. Unmatched junction bases numbered 8, after V lost 6 bases and J lost 3 bases. Per germline, CDR1 ENHRY and CDR2 SYGVKD. CDR3 size: 14 residues.

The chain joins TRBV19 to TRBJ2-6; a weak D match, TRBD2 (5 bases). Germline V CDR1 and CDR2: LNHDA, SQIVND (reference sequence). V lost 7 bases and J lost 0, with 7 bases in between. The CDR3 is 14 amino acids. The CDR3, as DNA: TGTGCCAGTAAACGGGGCTCTGGGGCCAACGTCCTGACTTTC. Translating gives CASKRGSGANVLTF.

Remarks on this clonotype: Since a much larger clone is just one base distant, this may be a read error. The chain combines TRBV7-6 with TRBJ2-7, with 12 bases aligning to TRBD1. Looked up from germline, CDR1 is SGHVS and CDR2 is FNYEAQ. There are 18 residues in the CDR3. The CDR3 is CASSSGQGAQLLTYGQYF. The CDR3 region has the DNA TGTGCCAGCAGCTCGGGACAGGGGGCACAACTCTTAACCTACGGGCAGTACTTC.

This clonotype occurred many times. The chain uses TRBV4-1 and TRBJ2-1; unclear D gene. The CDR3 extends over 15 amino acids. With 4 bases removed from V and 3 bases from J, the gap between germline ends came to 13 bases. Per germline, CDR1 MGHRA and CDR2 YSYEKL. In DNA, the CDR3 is TGCGCCAGCAGCCCCATTCTTAGCAGCTACAATGAGCAGTTCTTC. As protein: CASSPILSSYNEQFF.

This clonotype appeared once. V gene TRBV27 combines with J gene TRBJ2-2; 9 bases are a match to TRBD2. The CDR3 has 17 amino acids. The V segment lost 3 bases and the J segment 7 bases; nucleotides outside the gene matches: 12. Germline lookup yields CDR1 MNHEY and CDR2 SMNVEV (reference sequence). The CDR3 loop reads CASSFQRGARGGGELFF. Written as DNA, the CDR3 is TGTGCCAGCAGTTTCCAGCGGGGGGCACGGGGCGGCGGGGAGCTGTTTTTT.

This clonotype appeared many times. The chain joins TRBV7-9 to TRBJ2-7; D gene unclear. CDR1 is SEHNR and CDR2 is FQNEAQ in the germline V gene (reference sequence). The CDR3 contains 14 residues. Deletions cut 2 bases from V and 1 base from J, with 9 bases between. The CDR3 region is CASSLQGRSYEQYF. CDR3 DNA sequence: TGTGCCAGCAGCTTACAAGGAAGGTCCTACGAGCAGTACTTC. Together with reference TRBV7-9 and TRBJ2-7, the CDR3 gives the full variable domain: DTGVSQNPRHKITKRGQNVTFRCDPISEHNRLYWYRQTLGQGPEFLTYFQNEAQLEKSRLLSDRFSAERPKGSFSTLEIQRTEQGDSAMYLCASSLQGRSYEQYFGPGTRLTVT.

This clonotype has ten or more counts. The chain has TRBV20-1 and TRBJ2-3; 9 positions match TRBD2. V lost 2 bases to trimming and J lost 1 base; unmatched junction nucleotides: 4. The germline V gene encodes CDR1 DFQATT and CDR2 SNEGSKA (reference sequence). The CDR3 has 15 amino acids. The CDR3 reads CSARPPSGGTDTQYF. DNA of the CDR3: TGCAGTGCTAGACCCCCTAGCGGGGGCACAGATACGCAGTATTTT.

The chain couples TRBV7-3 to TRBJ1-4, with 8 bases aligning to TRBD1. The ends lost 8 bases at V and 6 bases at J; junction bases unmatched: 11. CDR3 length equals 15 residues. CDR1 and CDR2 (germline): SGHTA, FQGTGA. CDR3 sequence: CASRATGTGDEKLFF. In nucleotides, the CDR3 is TGTGCCAGCCGTGCGACCGGGACAGGAGATGAAAAACTGTTTTTT.

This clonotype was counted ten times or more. The CDR3 spells CATSREQPYSNQPQHF. In DNA form, the CDR3 reads TGTGCCACCAGCAGAGAACAGCCGTATAGCAATCAGCCCCAGCATTTT. The genes are TRBV15 and TRBJ1-5; no clear D. Germline CDR1 and CDR2: LNHNV and YYDKDF (reference sequence). The CDR3 extends over 16 amino acids. Trimming removed 0 bases at V and 0 bases at J, with 9 bases between.

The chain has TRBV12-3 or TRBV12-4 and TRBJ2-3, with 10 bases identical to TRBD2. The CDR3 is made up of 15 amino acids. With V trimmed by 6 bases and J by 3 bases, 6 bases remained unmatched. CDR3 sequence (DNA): TGTGCCAGCAGGCTAGCGGGGGTGATAACAGATACGCAGTATTTT. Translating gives CASRLAGVITDTQYF.

The CDR3 DNA reads TGCAGCGTGGGGCTTTTGAACACTGAAGCTTTCTTT. Translated: CSVGLLNTEAFF. The chain links TRBV29-1 to TRBJ1-1; D possibly corresponds to TRBD1 (5 bases). There are 12 residues in the CDR3. V was shortened by 6 bases and J by 0 bases, with 8 bases between the two germline ends. The germline V gene has CDR1 SQVTM and CDR2 ANQGSEA.

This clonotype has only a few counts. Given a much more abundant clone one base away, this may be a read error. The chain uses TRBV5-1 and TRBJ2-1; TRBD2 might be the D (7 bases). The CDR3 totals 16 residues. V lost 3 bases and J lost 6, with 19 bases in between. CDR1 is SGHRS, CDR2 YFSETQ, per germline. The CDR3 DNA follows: TGCGCCAGCAGCTGGGGGCGAGCGGGGAACCTCAATGAGCAGTTCTTC. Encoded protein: CASSWGRAGNLNEQFF.

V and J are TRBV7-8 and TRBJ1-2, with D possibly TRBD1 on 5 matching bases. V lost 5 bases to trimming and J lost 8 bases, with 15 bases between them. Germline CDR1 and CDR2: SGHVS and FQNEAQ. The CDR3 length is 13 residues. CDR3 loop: CASSQSGHQGYTF. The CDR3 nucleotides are TGTGCCAGCAGCCAATCGGGGCATCAAGGCTACACCTTC.

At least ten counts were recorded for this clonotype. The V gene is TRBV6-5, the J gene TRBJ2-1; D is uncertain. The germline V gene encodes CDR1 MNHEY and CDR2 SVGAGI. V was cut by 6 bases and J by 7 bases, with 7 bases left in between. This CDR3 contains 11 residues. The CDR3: CASSGKNEQFF. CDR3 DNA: TGTGCCAGCAGCGGTAAGAATGAGCAGTTCTTC.

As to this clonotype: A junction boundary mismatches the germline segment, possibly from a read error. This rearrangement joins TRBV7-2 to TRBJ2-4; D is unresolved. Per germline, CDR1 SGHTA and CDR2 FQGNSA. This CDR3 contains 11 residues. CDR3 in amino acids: CVSSRALEQYF. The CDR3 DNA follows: TGTGTCAGCAGTAGGGCCCTTGAGCAGTACTTC.